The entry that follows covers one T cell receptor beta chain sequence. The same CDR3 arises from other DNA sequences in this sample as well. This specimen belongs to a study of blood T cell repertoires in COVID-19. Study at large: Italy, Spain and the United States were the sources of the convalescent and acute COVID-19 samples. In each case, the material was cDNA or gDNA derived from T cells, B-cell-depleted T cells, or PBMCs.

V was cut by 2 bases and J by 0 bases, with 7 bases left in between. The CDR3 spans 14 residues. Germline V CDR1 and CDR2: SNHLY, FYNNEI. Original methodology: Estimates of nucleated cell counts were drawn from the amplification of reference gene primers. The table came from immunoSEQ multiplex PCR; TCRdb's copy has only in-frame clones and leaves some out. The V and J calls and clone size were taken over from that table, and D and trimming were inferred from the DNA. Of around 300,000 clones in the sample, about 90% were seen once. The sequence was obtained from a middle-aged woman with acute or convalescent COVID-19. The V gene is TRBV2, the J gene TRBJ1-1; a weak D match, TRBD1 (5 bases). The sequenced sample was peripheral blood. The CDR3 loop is CASSEQGMNTEAFF. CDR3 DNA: TGTGCCAGCAGTGAACAGGGAATGAACACTGAAGCTTTCTTT.